The sequence of this TCR beta chain was determined in a study of early T cells in non-severe SARS-CoV-2 infection. Study at large: Chains stayed unpaired after sequencing of bulk RNA from unsorted whole blood.

Remarks on this clonotype: Its antigen is currently unknown. Since a much larger clone is just one base distant, this may be a read error.

V was shortened by 3 bases and J by 2 bases, with 30 bases between the two germline ends. This CDR3 contains 21 residues. Germline V gives CDR1 MNHEY, CDR2 SMNVEV (reference sequence). General observations from the study: Reliance on VDJdb matching favored anti-spike CD8 responses; private and CD4 specificities were missed.

Individual cDNA molecules were tagged with unique molecular identifiers, the study reported. TCRdb re-called the 5' RACE reads with MiXCR, one entry per CDR3 protein. This sample has about 48,000 distinct CDR3 sequences; around 10% occur once, and the top ten carry roughly 8%. Sequenced material: whole blood. The genes are TRBV27 and TRBJ2-3; the D gene is possibly TRBD2 (6 bases). The sequence derives from an adult who was a healthcare worker with PCR-confirmed SARS-CoV-2 infection or an uninfected control (not recorded which). The CDR3 DNA reads TGTGCCAGCAGTTTTGGGACGGACGTCGGAGGGAGGTCGATGGACACAGATACGCAGTATTTT. Its protein is CASSFGTDVGGRSMDTDTQYF.